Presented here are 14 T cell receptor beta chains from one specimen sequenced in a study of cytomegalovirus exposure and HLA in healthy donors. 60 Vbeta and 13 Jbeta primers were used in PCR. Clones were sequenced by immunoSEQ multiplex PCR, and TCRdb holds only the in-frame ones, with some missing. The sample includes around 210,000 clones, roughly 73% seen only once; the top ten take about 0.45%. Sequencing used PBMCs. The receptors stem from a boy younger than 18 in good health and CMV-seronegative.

CDR3 in DNA: TGTGTCACCCCACCCAGCGGTGGCTACACCTTC. This encodes CVTPPSGGYTF. The chain recombines TRBV7-5 with TRBJ1-2. TRBV7-5 is a pseudogene locus. The CDR3 has 11 residues.

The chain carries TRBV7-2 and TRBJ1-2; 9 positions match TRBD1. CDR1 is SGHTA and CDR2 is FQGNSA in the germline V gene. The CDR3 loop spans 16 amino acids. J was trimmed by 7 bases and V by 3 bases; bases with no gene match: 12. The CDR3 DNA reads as TGTGCCAGCAGCTTGGGACAGGGAGGGCGGGTTGGTGGCTACACCTTC. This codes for CASSLGQGGRVGGYTF.

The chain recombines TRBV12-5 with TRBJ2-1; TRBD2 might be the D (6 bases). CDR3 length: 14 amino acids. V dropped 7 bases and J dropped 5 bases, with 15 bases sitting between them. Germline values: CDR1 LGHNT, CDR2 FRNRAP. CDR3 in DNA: TGTGCTAGTGAAATCGGCGGGGCCCACAATGAGCAGTTCTTC. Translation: CASEIGGAHNEQFF.

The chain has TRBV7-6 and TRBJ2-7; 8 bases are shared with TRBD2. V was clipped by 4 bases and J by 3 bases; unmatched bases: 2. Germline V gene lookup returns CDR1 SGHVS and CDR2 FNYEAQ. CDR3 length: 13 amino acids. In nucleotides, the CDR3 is TGTGCCAGCAGCTCGGGGGGGCTCTACGAGCAGTACTTC. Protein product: CASSSGGLYEQYF.

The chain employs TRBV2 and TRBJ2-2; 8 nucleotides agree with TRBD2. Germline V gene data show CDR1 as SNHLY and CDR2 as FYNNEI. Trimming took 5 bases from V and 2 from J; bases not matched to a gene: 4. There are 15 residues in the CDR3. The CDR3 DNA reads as TGTGCCAGCAGTCGCACTAGCGGTAACACCGGGGAGCTGTTTTTT. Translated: CASSRTSGNTGELFF.

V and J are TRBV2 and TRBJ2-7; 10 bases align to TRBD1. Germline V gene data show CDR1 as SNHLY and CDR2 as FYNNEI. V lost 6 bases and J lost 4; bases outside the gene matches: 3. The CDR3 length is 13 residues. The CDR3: CASRWDRGYEQYF. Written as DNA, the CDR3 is TGTGCCAGCAGATGGGACAGGGGATACGAGCAGTACTTC. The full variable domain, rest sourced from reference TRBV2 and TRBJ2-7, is EPEVTQTPSHQVTQMGQEVILRCVPISNHLYFYWYRQILGQKVEFLVSFYNNEISEKSEIFDDQFSVERPDGSNFTLKIRSTKLEDSAMYFCASRWDRGYEQYFGPGTRLTVT.

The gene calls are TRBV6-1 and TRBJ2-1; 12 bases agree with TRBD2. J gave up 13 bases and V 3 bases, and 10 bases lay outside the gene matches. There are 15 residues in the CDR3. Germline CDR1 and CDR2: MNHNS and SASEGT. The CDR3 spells CASSELAGGPRRQFF. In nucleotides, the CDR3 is TGTGCCAGCAGTGAGCTAGCGGGAGGGCCTCGCCGCCAGTTCTTC.

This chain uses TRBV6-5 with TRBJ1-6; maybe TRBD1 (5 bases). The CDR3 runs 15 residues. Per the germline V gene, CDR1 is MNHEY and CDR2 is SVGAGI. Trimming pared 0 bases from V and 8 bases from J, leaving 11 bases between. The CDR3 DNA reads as TGTGCCAGCAGTTACTCGAGGCAGGGTGATTCACCCCTCCACTTT. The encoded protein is CASSYSRQGDSPLHF.

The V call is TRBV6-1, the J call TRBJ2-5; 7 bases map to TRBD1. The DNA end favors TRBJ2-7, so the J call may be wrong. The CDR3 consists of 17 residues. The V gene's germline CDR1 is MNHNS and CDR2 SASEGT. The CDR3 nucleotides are TGTGCCAGCAGTGAAAGTCCGGGGACAGCGGTCTCCTACGAGCAGTACTTC. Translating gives CASSESPGTAVSYEQYF.

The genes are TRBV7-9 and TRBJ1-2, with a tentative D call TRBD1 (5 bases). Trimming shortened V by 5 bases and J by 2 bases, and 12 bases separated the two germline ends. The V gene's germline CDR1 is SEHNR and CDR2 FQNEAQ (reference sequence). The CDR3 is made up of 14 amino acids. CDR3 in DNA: TGTGCCAGCAGCCTCTCGACAGTAAACTATGGCTACACCTTC. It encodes CASSLSTVNYGYTF.

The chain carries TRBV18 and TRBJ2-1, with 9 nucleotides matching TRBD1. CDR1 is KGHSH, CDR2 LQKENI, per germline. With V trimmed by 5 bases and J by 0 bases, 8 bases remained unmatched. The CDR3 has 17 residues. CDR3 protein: CASSAYQDRGSYNEQFF. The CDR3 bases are TGTGCCAGCTCAGCGTACCAGGACAGGGGCTCCTACAATGAGCAGTTCTTC.

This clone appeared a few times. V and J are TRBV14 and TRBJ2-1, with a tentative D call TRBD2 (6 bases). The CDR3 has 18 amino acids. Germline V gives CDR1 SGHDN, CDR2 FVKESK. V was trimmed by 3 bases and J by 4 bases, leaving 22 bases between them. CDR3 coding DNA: TGTGCCAGCAGCCACCCGGATAGGCGGAGGGCCTCGTACAATGAGCAGTTCTTC. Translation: CASSHPDRRRASYNEQFF.

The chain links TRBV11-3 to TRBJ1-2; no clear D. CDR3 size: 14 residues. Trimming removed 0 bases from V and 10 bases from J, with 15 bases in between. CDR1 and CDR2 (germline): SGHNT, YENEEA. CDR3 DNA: TGTGCCAGCAGCTTAGATGGAACGGGTCGGTCCTACACCTTC. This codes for CASSLDGTGRSYTF.

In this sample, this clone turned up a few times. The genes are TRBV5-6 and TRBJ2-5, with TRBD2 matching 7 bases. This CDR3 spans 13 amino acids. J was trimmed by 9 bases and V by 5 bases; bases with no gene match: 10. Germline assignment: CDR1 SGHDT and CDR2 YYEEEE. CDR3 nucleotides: TGTGCCAGCAGTTGGGACTACTCGACGGCCCAGTACTTC. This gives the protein CASSWDYSTAQYF.